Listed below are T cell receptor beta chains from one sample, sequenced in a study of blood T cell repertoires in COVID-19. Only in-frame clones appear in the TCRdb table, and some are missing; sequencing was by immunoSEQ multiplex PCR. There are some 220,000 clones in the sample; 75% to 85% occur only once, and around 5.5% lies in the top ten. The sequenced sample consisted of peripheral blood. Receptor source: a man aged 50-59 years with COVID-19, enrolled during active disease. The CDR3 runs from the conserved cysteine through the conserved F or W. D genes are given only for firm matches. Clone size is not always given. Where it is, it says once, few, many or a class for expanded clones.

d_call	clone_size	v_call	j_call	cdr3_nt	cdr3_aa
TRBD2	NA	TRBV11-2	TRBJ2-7	TGTGCCAGCAGCTCGATATGGGGGGGCTACGAGCAGTACTTC	CASSSIWGGYEQYF
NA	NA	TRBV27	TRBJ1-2	TGTGCCAGCAGTTTAACAGCTAACTATGGCTACACCTTC	CASSLTANYGYTF
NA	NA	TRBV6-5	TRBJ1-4	TGTGCCAGCAGAAGGGGCGCAGCCAATGAAAAACTGTTTTTT	CASRRGAANEKLFF
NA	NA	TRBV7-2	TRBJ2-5	TGTGCCAGCAGTTCCATTACTACCCAAGAGACCCAGTACTTC	CASSSITTQETQYF
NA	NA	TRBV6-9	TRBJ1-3	TGTGCCAGCAAGGGAGCCGGATTGTTT	CASKGAGLF
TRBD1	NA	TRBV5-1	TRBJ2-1	TGCGCCAGCAGCGGAGACAGGGGGCGGTACAATGAGCAGTTCTTC	CASSGDRGRYNEQFF
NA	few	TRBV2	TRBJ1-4	TGTGCCAGCAGGATCCAGACAACTAATGAAAAACTGTTTTTT	CASRIQTTNEKLFF
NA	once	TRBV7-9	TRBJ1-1	TGTGCCAGCAGCCCTCACATGAACACTGAAGCTTTCTTT	CASSPHMNTEAFF
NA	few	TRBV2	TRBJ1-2	TGTGCCAGCAGTGAATGGGCAGGTAGTAACTATGGCTACACCTTC	CASSEWAGSNYGYTF
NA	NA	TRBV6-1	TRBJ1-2	TGTGCCAGCAGTGAAGATACCTACCCAGGGAGGGGAGGCTACACCTTC	CASSEDTYPGRGGYTF
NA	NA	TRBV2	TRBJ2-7	TGTGCCAGCAGGGGGGCCAGCTCCTACGAGCAGTACTTC	CASRGASSYEQYF
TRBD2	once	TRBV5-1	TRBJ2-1	TGCGCCAGCAGCTTAGCGGGGGGCCCGAGCTCCTACAATGAGCAGTTCTTC	CASSLAGGPSSYNEQFF
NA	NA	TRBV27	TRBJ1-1	TGTGCCAGCAGTTTATCATGGGGGCTCGGCACTGAAGCTTTCTTT	CASSLSWGLGTEAFF
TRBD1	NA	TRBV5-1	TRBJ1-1	TGCGCCACCAAAAGGGATGCTACAGGGGATCGCACTGAAGCTTTCTTT	CATKRDATGDRTEAFF
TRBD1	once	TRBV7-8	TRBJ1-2	TGTGCCAGCAGCGAAAAGACAGGGAGGAACTATGGCTACACCTTC	CASSEKTGRNYGYTF
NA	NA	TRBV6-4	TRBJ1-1	TGTGCCAGCAGGAAGGACAGTAACACTGAAGCTTTCTTT	CASRKDSNTEAFF
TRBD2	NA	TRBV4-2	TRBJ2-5	TGTGCCAGCAGCCAGCGGACTAGCGGGGGCCTGGGGGAGACCCAGTACTTC	CASSQRTSGGLGETQYF
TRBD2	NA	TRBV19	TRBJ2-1	TGTGCCAGTAGTATAAAGACTAGCGGGGCCTACAATGAGCAGTTCTTC	CASSIKTSGAYNEQFF
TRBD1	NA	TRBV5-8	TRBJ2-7	TGTGCCAGCAGCTTCGACAGGGAAAACGAGCAGTACTTC	CASSFDRENEQYF
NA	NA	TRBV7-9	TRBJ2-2	TGTGCCAGCAGCGCGGGACCCAATTCTGGGGAGCTGTTTTTT	CASSAGPNSGELFF
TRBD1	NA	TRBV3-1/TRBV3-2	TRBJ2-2	TGTGCCAGCAGCTGGGACAGGGCAATAACCGGGGAGCTGTTTTTT	CASSWDRAITGELFF
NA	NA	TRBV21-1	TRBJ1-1	TGTGCCAGCAGCAAAGGGCCGACAGAAGAAGCTTTCTTT	CASSKGPTEEAFF
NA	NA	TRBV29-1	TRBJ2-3	TGCAGCGTTGGCCAGGGGTCCAGTGATACGCAGTATTTT	CSVGQGSSDTQYF
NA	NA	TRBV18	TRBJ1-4	TGTGCCAGCTCACCACAGACCAGGGATTTCGGGGAAAAACTGTTTTTT	CASSPQTRDFGEKLFF
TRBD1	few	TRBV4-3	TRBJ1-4	TGCGCCAGCAGCCAAGAAGGGACAGGAGATGAAAAACTGTTTTTT	CASSQEGTGDEKLFF
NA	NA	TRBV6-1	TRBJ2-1	TGTGCCAGCAGTGAATATGGTAGCGGAACTTACAATGAGCAGTTCTTC	CASSEYGSGTYNEQFF
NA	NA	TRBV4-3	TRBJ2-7	TGCGCCAGCAGCCAAGGGACTGGATACGAGCAGTACTTC	CASSQGTGYEQYF
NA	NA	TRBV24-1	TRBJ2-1	TGTGCCACCAGTGATTTTTTATCGTCCGGCAATGAGCAGTTCTTC	CATSDFLSSGNEQFF
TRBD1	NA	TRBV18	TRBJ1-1	TGTGCCAGCTCACCCCGACAGGGGGATACGAACACTGAAGCTTTCTTT	CASSPRQGDTNTEAFF
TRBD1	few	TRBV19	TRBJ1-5	TGTGCCAGTAGTCCCAGGACAGGAACAATCCACAATCAGCCCCAGCATTTT	CASSPRTGTIHNQPQHF
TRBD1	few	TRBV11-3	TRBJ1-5	TGTGCCAGCAGCTTATTTAGGGGGCTCTCGTATCAGCCCCAGCATTTT	CASSLFRGLSYQPQHF
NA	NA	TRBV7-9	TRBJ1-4	TGTGCCAGCAGCTTAAGACAAGGAAATGAAAAACTGTTTTTT	CASSLRQGNEKLFF
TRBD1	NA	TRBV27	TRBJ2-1	TGTGCCAGCAGTTCCCGGGACAGGGGGTTCGATGAGCAGTTCTTC	CASSSRDRGFDEQFF
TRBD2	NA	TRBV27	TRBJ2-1	TGTGCCAGCAGTCCTCTTTCGGCGGGGGGTTTGTACAATGAGCAGTTCTTC	CASSPLSAGGLYNEQFF
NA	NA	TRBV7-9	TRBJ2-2	TGTGCCAGCACCTGGTTAGACACCGGGGAGCTGTTTTTT	CASTWLDTGELFF
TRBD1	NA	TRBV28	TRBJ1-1	TGTGCCAGCAGTACCTGGACAGGGGGCACTGAAGCTTTCTTT	CASSTWTGGTEAFF
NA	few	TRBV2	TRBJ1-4	TGTGCCAGCAGGGCAGGGGCAACTAATGAAAAACTGTTTTTT	CASRAGATNEKLFF
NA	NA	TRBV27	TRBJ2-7	TGTGCCAGCAGTGAACAGGCGAAACCCTACGAGCAGTACTTC	CASSEQAKPYEQYF
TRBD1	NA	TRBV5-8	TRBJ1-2	TGTGCCAGCAGCCGGGACAGGGGGCGTTTTGGCTACACCTTC	CASSRDRGRFGYTF
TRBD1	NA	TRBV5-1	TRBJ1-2	TGCGCCAGCAGCTCGGGACAGGGGTGGGGCTACACCTTC	CASSSGQGWGYTF
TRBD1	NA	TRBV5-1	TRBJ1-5	TGCGCCAGCAGCTTGGCAGGGGGTGGCAATCAGCCCCAGCATTTT	CASSLAGGGNQPQHF
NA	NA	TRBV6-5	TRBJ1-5	TGTGCCAGCAGTCTGTCGGCGGGGAGCAATCAGCCCCAGCATTTT	CASSLSAGSNQPQHF
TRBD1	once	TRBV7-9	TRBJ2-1	TGTGCCAGCATAGACAGGGGGGGCTACAATGAGCAGTTCTTC	CASIDRGGYNEQFF
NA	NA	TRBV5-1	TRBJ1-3	TGCGCCAGCAGCTTGGACAGAGATTTACTCTCTGGAAACACCATATATTTT	CASSLDRDLLSGNTIYF
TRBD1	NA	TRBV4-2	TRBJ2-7	TGTGCCAGCAGCCAAGCCCAGGGGGTCTCCTACGAGCAGTACTTC	CASSQAQGVSYEQYF
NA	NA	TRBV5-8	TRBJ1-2	TGTGCCAGCAGCTTGGACGGGGGATTTGGCTACACCTTC	CASSLDGGFGYTF
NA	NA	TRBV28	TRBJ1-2	TGTGCCAGCACACCGAGGACCGCTAGCCGTGGTGGCTACACCTTC	CASTPRTASRGGYTF
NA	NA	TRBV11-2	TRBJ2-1	TGTGCCAGCAGCCCCTCAGTGGTCAATGAGCAGTTCTTC	CASSPSVVNEQFF
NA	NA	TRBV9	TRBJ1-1	TGTGCCAGCAGCCCCCAATGGAGTAGCACTGAAGCTTTCTTT	CASSPQWSSTEAFF
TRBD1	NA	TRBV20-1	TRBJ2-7	TGCAGTGCTAGTGGGCGGGACAGGGTTCGTGAGCAGTACTTC	CSASGRDRVREQYF
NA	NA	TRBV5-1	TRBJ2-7	TGCGCCAGCAGCTTACAGGGCGCTGCGACTCGGACGGACGAGCAGTACTTC	CASSLQGAATRTDEQYF
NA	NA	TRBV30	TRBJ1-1	TGTGCCTGGAGTGTACGGACTATAGAAGCTTTCTTT	CAWSVRTIEAFF
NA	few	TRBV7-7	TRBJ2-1	TGTGCTAGCAGCATGGGGTCCGGGCCTAGCTTGTTCAATGAGCAGTTCTTC	CASSMGSGPSLFNEQFF
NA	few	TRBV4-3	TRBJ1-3	TGCGCCAGCAGCCCTGGTGACAGAACGGCTGGAAACACCATATATTTT	CASSPGDRTAGNTIYF
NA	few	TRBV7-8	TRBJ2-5	TGTGCCAGCAGCTCCGGCCGCGCTAGCCGGGGGGCCTCGGGGACCCAGTACTTC	CASSSGRASRGASGTQYF
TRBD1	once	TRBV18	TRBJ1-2	TGTGCCAGCTCACCGACAGGGGACATTAACTATGGCTACACCTTC	CASSPTGDINYGYTF
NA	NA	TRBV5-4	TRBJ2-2	TGTGCCAGCTCGGGGGTAACTAACACCGGGGAGCTGTTTTTT	CASSGVTNTGELFF